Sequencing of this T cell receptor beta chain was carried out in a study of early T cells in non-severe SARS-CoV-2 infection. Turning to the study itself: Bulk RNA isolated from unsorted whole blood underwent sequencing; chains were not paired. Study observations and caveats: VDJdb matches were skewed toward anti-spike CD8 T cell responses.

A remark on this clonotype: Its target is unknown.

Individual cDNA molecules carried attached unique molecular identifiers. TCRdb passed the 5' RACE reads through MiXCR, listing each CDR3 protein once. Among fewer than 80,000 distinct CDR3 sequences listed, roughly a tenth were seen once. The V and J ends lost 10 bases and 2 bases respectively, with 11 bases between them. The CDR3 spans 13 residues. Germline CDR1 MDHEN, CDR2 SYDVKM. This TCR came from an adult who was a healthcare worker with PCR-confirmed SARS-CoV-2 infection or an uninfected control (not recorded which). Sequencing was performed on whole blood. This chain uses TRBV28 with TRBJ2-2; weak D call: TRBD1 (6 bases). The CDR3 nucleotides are TGTGCCATCGAGGGACAAAACACCGGGGAGCTGTTTTTT. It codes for CAIEGQNTGELFF.